Given below is one TCR beta chain in context. This sample is part of a study of T cell responses to AZD1222 COVID-19 vaccine. The method was immunoSEQ multiplex PCR; TCRdb's version includes in-frame clones alone and lacks a portion of them. Here the sample spans 99,000 or so clones, around 87% being singletons. The germline CDR1 and CDR2 sequences are KGHDR and SFDVKD. The CDR3 has 12 residues. V was clipped by 3 bases and J by 5 bases, with 4 bases between them. This chain links TRBV24-1 with TRBJ2-1; no definite D call. The receptor was derived from an adult in good health. This sample comprised peripheral blood, obtained on day 0 of AZD1222 vaccination. CDR3 sequence: CATSDINNEQFF. CDR3 DNA sequence: TGTGCCACCAGTGATATAAACAATGAGCAGTTCTTC.